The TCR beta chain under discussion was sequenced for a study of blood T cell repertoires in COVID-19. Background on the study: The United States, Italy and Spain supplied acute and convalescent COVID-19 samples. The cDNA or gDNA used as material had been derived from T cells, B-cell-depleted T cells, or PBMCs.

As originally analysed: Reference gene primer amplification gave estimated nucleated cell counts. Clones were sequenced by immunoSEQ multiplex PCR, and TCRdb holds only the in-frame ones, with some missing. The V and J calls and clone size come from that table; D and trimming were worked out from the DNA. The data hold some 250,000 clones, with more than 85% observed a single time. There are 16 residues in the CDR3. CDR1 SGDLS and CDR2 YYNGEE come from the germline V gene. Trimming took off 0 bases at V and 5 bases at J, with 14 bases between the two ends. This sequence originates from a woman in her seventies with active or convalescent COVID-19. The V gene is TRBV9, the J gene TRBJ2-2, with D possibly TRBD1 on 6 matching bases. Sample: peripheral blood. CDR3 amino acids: CASSVVTGMGTGELFF. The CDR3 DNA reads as TGTGCCAGCAGCGTAGTGACAGGAATGGGGACCGGGGAGCTGTTTTTT.